The TCR beta chain described here comes from a study of Graves' ophthalmopathy and Graves' hyperthyroidism. The CDR3 sequence is 18 residues long. V gave up 1 base and J gave up 1 base, with 19 bases separating them. From germline, CDR1 is MNHEY and CDR2 SVGEGT. CDR3 regions of TCR beta were amplified from RNA transcripts. An opening RT-PCR round employed HTBI primers and preceded a second-round multiplex PCR. TCRdb reprocessed the multiplex PCR reads with MiXCR, giving one entry per CDR3 protein. Of some 210,000 distinct CDR3 sequences in the sample, roughly 29% are singletons; the top ten hold over 7.5%.

Sequences were obtained from peripheral blood. This clonotype was sampled from a man aged 45 to 65 with Graves' ophthalmopathy. The V and J genes are TRBV6-2 or TRBV6-3 and TRBJ1-1; D is unclear. The CDR3 here is CASSYYLGKAEPNTEAFF. In DNA, the CDR3 is TGTGCCAGCAGTTACTACCTAGGGAAGGCTGAACCGAACACTGAAGCTTTCTTT.